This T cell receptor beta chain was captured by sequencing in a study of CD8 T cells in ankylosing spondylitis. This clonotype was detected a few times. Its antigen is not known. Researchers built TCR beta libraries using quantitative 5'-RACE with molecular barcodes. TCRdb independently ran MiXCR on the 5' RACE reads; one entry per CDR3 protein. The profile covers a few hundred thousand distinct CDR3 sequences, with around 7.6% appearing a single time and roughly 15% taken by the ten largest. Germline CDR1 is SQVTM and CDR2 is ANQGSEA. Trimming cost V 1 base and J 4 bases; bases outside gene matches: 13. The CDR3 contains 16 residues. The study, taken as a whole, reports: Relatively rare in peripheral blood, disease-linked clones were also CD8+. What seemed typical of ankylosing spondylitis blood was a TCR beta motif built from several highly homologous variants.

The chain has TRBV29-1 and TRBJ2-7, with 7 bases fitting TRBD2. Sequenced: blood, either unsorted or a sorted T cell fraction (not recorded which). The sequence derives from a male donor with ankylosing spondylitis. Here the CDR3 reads CSVEGGGAGALYEQYF. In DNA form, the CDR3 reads TGCAGCGTTGAAGGAGGAGGGGCGGGAGCCTTGTACGAGCAGTACTTC.